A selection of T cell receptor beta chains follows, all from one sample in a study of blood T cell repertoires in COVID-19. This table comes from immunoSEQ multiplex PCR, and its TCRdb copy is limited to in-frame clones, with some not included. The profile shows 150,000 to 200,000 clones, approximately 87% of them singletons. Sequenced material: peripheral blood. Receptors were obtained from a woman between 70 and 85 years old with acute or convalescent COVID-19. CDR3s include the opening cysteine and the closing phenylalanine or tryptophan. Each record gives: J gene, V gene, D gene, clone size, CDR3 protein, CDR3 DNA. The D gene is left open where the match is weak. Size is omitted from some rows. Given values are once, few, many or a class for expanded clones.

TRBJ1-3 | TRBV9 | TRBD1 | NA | CASSATTGWDTIYF | TGTGCCAGCAGCGCCACGACAGGGTGGGACACCATATATTTT
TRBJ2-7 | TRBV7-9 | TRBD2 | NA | CASSPSLAGAKYEQYF | TGTGCCAGCAGCCCCAGCCTAGCGGGAGCAAAGTACGAGCAGTACTTC
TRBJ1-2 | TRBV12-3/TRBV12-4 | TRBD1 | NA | CASTLTGGGGYTF | TGTGCCAGCACCTTAACAGGGGGTGGTGGCTACACCTTC
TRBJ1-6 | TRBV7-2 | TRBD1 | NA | CASSTGTDFMALHF | TGTGCCAGCAGCACCGGGACAGATTTTATGGCCCTCCACTTT
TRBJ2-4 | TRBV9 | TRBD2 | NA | CASSGSGSGDIQYF | TGTGCCAGCAGCGGTAGCGGGAGTGGCGACATTCAGTACTTC
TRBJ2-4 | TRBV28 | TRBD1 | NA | CASSSWGDRGQGYF | TGTGCCAGCAGTTCCTGGGGGGACAGGGGCCAGGGGTACTTC
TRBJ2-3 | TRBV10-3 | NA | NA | CAIKPWWERTDTQYF | TGTGCCATCAAGCCTTGGTGGGAGAGGACAGATACGCAGTATTTT
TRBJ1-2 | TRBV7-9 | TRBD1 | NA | CASSFRGYGYTF | TGTGCCAGCAGCTTCAGGGGGTATGGCTACACCTTC
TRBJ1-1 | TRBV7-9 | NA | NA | CASSLFADTEAFF | TGTGCCAGCAGCTTATTCGCGGACACTGAAGCTTTCTTT
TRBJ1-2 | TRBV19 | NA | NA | CASTIVLPRGGKIGGYGYTF | TGTGCCAGTACCATAGTCCTCCCGCGGGGCGGGAAAATTGGGGGATATGGCTACACCTTC
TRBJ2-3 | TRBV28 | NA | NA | CASRVAGLATDTQYF | TGTGCCAGCAGAGTTGCAGGGTTGGCCACAGATACGCAGTATTTT
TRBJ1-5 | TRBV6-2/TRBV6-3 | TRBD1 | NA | CASSSDRGPGQPQHF | TGTGCCAGCAGTTCTGACAGGGGGCCAGGACAGCCCCAGCATTTT
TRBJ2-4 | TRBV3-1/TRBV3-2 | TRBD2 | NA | CASSQYPPRTSGRDLNLAKNIQYF | TGTGCCAGCAGCCAGTACCCCCCCCGGACTAGCGGGAGGGACCTTAACCTAGCCAAAAACATTCAGTACTTC
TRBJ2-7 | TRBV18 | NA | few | CASSPKTTDEQYF | TGTGCCAGCTCACCAAAGACCACAGACGAGCAGTACTTC
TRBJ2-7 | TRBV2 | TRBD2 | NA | CASRTSGSSYEQYF | TGTGCCAGCAGGACTAGCGGGAGCTCCTACGAGCAGTACTTC
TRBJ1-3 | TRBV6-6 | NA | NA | CASSYSTGLNIYF | TGTGCCAGCAGTTACTCGACAGGCCTTAACATATATTTT
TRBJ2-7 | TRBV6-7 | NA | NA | CASSSFYEQYF | TGTGCCAGCAGTTCATTTTACGAGCAGTACTTC
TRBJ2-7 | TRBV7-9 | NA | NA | CASSARGILYEQYF | TGTGCCAGCAGCGCCCGGGGGATTCTATACGAGCAGTACTTC
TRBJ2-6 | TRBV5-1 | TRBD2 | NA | CASSPPAAGAGGANVLTF | TGCGCCAGCAGCCCCCCGGCAGCGGGGGCAGGTGGGGCCAACGTCCTGACTTTC
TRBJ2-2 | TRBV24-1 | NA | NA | CATRHRSGLPGELFF | TGTGCCACCAGACACAGAAGCGGCTTACCCGGGGAGCTGTTTTTT
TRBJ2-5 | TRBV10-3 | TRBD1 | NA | CAISEGTGGVETQYF | TGTGCCATCAGTGAGGGGACAGGGGGCGTTGAGACCCAGTACTTC
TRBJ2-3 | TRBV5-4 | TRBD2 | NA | CASSLARTSGGSSTDTQYF | TGTGCCAGCAGCTTGGCCAGGACTAGCGGGGGCTCTAGCACAGATACGCAGTATTTT
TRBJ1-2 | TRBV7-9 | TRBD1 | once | CASSLERGLNYGYTF | TGTGCCAGCAGCTTGGAAAGGGGGCTTAACTATGGCTACACCTTC
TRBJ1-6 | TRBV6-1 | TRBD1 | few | CASSDRQGRDSPLHF | TGTGCCAGCAGTGATAGACAGGGCAGGGATTCACCCCTCCACTTT
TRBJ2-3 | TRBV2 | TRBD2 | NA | CASSASGIPTDTQYF | TGTGCCAGCAGTGCTAGCGGGATTCCCACAGATACGCAGTATTTT
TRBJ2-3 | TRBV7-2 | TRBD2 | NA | CASSFASGPDYTQYF | TGTGCCAGCAGCTTTGCTAGCGGGCCAGACTATACGCAGTATTTT
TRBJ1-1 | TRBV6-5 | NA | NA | CASSSPKAGYTEAFF | TGTGCCAGCAGTTCCCCTAAGGCAGGGTACACTGAAGCTTTCTTT
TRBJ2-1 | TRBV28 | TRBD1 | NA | CASSRGTGHYNEQFF | TGTGCCAGCAGTCGAGGGACAGGGCACTACAATGAGCAGTTCTTC
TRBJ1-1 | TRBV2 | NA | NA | CASRNQGLSTEAFF | TGTGCCAGCAGAAACCAGGGCCTTAGCACTGAAGCTTTCTTT
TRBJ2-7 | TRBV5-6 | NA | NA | CASSRQVSSYEQYF | TGTGCCAGCAGTCGACAAGTCTCCTCCTACGAGCAGTACTTC
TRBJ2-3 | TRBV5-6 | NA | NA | CASSLSSTDTQYF | TGTGCCAGCAGCTTGTCAAGCACAGATACGCAGTATTTT
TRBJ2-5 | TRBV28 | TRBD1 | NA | CASSLDRVQETQYF | TGTGCCAGCAGTTTAGACAGGGTCCAAGAGACCCAGTACTTC
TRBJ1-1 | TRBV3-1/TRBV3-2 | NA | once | CASSHRGLNTEAFF | TGTGCCAGCAGCCACAGGGGCCTGAACACTGAAGCTTTCTTT
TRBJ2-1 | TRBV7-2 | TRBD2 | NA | CASSLEAGGPTYNEQFF | TGTGCCAGCAGCTTAGAGGCGGGGGGCCCGACATACAATGAGCAGTTCTTC
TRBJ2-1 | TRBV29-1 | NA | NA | CSVEDGSRRWQFF | TGCAGCGTTGAAGATGGTTCGAGGCGGTGGCAGTTCTTC
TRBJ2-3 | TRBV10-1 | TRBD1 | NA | CASSVGTGLKDTQYF | TGCGCCAGCAGTGTTGGGACAGGGCTTAAAGATACGCAGTATTTT
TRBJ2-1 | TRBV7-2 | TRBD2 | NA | CASSMGLAVYNEQFF | TGTGCCAGCAGCATGGGACTAGCGGTCTACAATGAGCAGTTCTTC
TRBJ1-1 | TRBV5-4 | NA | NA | CASSWEGQGSWFRTEAFF | TGTGCCAGCAGCTGGGAGGGGCAGGGATCATGGTTTAGGACTGAAGCTTTCTTT
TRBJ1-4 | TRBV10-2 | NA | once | CASSAQGRDSEKLFF | TGCGCCAGCAGCGCCCAGGGCAGGGATTCTGAAAAACTGTTTTTT
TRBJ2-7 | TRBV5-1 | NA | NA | CASTIGGLAEWYEQYF | TGCGCCAGCACCATTGGGGGGCTAGCGGAATGGTACGAGCAGTACTTC
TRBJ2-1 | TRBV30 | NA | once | CASASLPHEQFF | TGTGCCTCCGCTAGCCTGCCCCATGAGCAGTTCTTC
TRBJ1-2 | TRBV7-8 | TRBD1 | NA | CASSPRQGAGFYGYTF | TGTGCCAGCAGCCCCAGACAGGGGGCGGGCTTCTATGGCTACACCTTC
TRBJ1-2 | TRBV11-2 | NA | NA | CASSPLPAGQPYGYTF | TGTGCCAGCAGCCCCCTCCCGGCGGGGCAGCCCTATGGCTACACCTTC
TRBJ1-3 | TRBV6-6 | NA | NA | CASSLGGGNTIYF | TGTGCCAGCAGTCTGGGGGGAGGAAACACCATATATTTT
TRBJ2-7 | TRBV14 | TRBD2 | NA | CASSQTSGRVNEQYF | TGTGCCAGCAGCCAGACGAGCGGGAGAGTCAACGAGCAGTACTTC
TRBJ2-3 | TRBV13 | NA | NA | CASSLWTDSTDTQYF | TGTGCCAGCAGCTTATGGACAGACTCCACAGATACGCAGTATTTT
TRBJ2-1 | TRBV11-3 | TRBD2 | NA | CASSFASGRRDEQFF | TGTGCCAGCAGCTTTGCTAGCGGGAGGCGAGATGAGCAGTTCTTC
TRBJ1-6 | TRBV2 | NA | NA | CASGLERSPLHF | TGTGCCAGCGGCCTGGAGCGTTCACCCCTCCACTTT
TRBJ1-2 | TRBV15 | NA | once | CATSRDQGLDGYTF | TGTGCCACCAGCAGAGATCAGGGATTGGATGGCTACACCTTC
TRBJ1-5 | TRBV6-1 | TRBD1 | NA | CASGPGGVQPQHF | TGTGCCAGCGGCCCAGGGGGCGTTCAGCCCCAGCATTTT